A single sample is the source of the 18 T cell receptor beta chains below, sequenced in a study of technical replicates of blood from a handful of donors. Repertoires were generated with immunoSEQ multiplex PCR, while TCRdb's copy carries only in-frame clones and drops some. The sample contains approximately 99,000 clones, roughly 96% of which appear only once. Sequencing was done on a sample of T cells isolated from PBMCs. These receptors all stem from a human donor in good health.

The chain combines TRBV4-2 with TRBJ1-1; possible D gene TRBD1, 6 bases. The V end lost 3 bases, the J end lost 5 bases, and 10 bases lay between the germline ends. Germline loops: CDR1 LGHNA, CDR2 YNFKEQ. This CDR3 contains 13 residues. The CDR3, as DNA: TGTGCCAGCAGCCAGGAAACAGGGACTGAAGCTTTCTTT. As protein: CASSQETGTEAFF.

This chain connects TRBV7-2 to TRBJ2-7; TRBD2 is a possible D gene (6 bases). Per germline, CDR1 SGHTA and CDR2 FQGNSA. The CDR3 runs to 15 residues. With 1 base removed from V and 4 bases from J, the gap between germline ends came to 14 bases. CDR3 sequence reads: CASSLEGLGRYEQYF. The CDR3, as DNA: TGTGCCAGCAGCTTAGAGGGCCTGGGGAGGTACGAGCAGTACTTC.

This sequence joins TRBV6-5 and TRBJ1-1; D is possibly TRBD1 (5 bases). Germline loops: CDR1 MNHEY, CDR2 SVGAGI. CDR3 length: 14 residues. The V and J ends lost 2 bases and 5 bases respectively, with 12 bases between them. The CDR3 nucleotides are TGTGCCAGCAGTTACCGCGGGGGAGGAACTGAAGCTTTCTTT. Translated, it gives CASSYRGGGTEAFF.

J is TRBJ1-2 and V is TRBV18; 9 nucleotides agree with TRBD1. The CDR3 loop spans 14 amino acids. In germline, CDR1 is KGHSH, CDR2 LQKENI. The V and J ends lost 6 bases and 2 bases, in that order; junction bases with no gene match: 4. The CDR3 reads CASSPGTGNYGYTF. CDR3 DNA: TGTGCCAGCTCGCCCGGGACAGGGAACTATGGCTACACCTTC.

This chain joins TRBV7-2 and TRBJ2-3, with D possibly TRBD1 on 6 matching bases. The CDR3 runs 15 residues. With 4 bases removed from V and 3 bases from J, the gap between germline ends came to 14 bases. Germline-derived CDR1 and CDR2 are SGHTA and FQGNSA. This CDR3 reads CASSSDGRGTDTQYF. The CDR3 coding sequence is TGTGCCAGCAGCTCCGACGGAAGGGGGACAGATACGCAGTATTTT.

This clone showed up just once. The V and J genes are TRBV15 and TRBJ2-3; D is perhaps TRBD1 (6 bases). The V gene lost 5 bases and the J gene lost 6 bases, with 15 bases spanning the gap. The CDR3 spans 14 residues. Germline V gives CDR1 LNHNV, CDR2 YYDKDF (reference sequence). The CDR3 is CATSVGGGPDTQYF. The CDR3 nucleotides are TGTGCCACCAGCGTAGGTGGGGGCCCCGATACGCAGTATTTT.

The table lists this clone with a count of one. The chain employs TRBV19 and TRBJ1-3; D uncertain. CDR1 LNHDA and CDR2 SQIVND come from the germline V gene (reference sequence). V lost 4 bases and J 1 base, leaving 11 bases between the germline ends. This CDR3 comprises 15 residues. CDR3 sequence: CASSRGEGSGNTIYF. The CDR3 region has the DNA TGTGCCAGTAGTAGAGGCGAGGGATCTGGAAACACCATATATTTT.

The gene calls are TRBV27 and TRBJ2-5; a possible D gene is TRBD2 (7 bases). CDR3 length: 15 residues. Trimming left V 6 bases short and J 5 bases short, with 19 bases between. Germline V gives CDR1 MNHEY, CDR2 SMNVEV (reference sequence). Written as DNA, the CDR3 is TGTGCCAGCAGACCAGAGTACAGGGAGGGGGAGACCCAGTACTTC. This gives the protein CASRPEYREGETQYF.

The CDR3 coding sequence is TGTGCCAGCAGCTTAGCGCGGGCGAACACTGAAGCTTTCTTT. It encodes CASSLARANTEAFF. The chain joins TRBV7-2 to TRBJ1-1; the D is unclear. The CDR3 loop spans 14 amino acids. V was clipped by 0 bases and J by 1 base, with 6 bases between them. Germline V lookup: CDR1 SGHTA, CDR2 FQGNSA.

This chain links TRBV7-2 with TRBJ2-3; 7 bases are shared with TRBD1. Per the germline V gene, CDR1 is SGHTA and CDR2 is FQGNSA. The CDR3 totals 14 residues. V dropped 5 bases and J dropped 4; count of bases not matched to a gene: 6. The CDR3 protein is CASSLDREPDTQYF. CDR3 sequence (DNA): TGTGCCAGCAGCCTCGACAGGGAACCAGATACGCAGTATTTT.

The CDR3 reads CASSLAGLDQETQYF. For the CDR3, the DNA is TGTGCCAGCAGCTTGGCGGGACTTGATCAAGAGACCCAGTACTTC. The J gene is TRBJ2-5, the V gene TRBV5-5, with D possibly being TRBD2 (6 bases). The CDR3 spans 15 residues. Germline assignment: CDR1 SGHKS and CDR2 YYEKEE (reference sequence). With 0 bases removed from V and 2 bases from J, the gap between germline ends came to 11 bases.

The rearrangement uses TRBV5-1 and TRBJ2-1; 7 positions match TRBD2. The length of the CDR3 is 12 residues. Per germline, CDR1 SGHRS and CDR2 YFSETQ. The junction had 4 bases not matched to a gene; V was cut back by 6 bases and J by 7 bases. CDR3 in DNA: TGCGCCAGCACGACTAGCTCAAATGAGCAGTTCTTC. The encoded protein is CASTTSSNEQFF.

The chain links TRBV2 to TRBJ2-4; D is perhaps TRBD2 (7 bases). The CDR3 contains 15 residues. V lost 6 bases and J 4 bases, leaving 16 bases between the germline ends. Looked up from germline, CDR1 is SNHLY and CDR2 is FYNNEI. The CDR3 DNA sequence: TGTGCCAGCAGAGCGGGACACGGGACAAAAAACATTCAGTACTTC. It codes for CASRAGHGTKNIQYF.

The chain links TRBV9 to TRBJ1-3, with 8 bases that match TRBD1. The length of the CDR3 is 14 residues. In germline, CDR1 is SGDLS, CDR2 YYNGEE. The ends lost 6 bases at V and 4 bases at J; junction bases unmatched: 6. The CDR3 spells CASNDRGAGNTIYF. The CDR3 DNA reads TGTGCCAGCAATGACAGGGGCGCCGGAAACACCATATATTTT.

The CDR3 DNA follows: TGCGCCAGCAGCCAAGATCAGGAGGCCGTTGCCTACGAGCAGTACTTC. Its protein is CASSQDQEAVAYEQYF. The rearrangement joins TRBV4-1 to TRBJ2-7, with D possibly TRBD2 on 5 matching bases. V was pared by 0 bases and J by 2 bases, with 14 bases between. CDR3 length: 16 residues. CDR1 and CDR2 (germline): MGHRA, YSYEKL.

This chain connects TRBV4-2 to TRBJ1-1; TRBD1 matches at 9 bases. The CDR3 runs to 16 residues. V shed 1 base and J 7 bases; nucleotides not matched to a gene: 10. Germline-derived CDR1 and CDR2 are LGHNA and YNFKEQ. The CDR3 sequence is CASSQVSTGGQGEAFF. Here the CDR3 DNA reads TGTGCCAGCAGCCAAGTCAGCACAGGGGGCCAGGGTGAAGCTTTCTTT.

The rearrangement links TRBV7-2 to TRBJ2-1, with D possibly TRBD1 on 5 matching bases. V shed 1 base and J shed 4 bases, with 5 bases lying between them. The V gene's germline CDR1 is SGHTA and CDR2 FQGNSA. The CDR3 spans 13 residues. The CDR3 DNA sequence: TGTGCCAGCAGCTTAGGACAGTACAATGAGCAGTTCTTC. It translates to CASSLGQYNEQFF.

This chain uses TRBV5-3 with TRBJ1-5; no clear D. TRBV5-3 is an ORF for which the function is uncertain. The V end lost 7 bases, the J end lost 0 bases, and 8 bases lay between the germline ends. This CDR3 comprises 13 residues. As DNA, the CDR3 is TGTGCCAGAGGGGAGTTTAGCAATCAGCCCCAGCATTTT. Its translation is CARGEFSNQPQHF.